This T cell receptor beta chain was identified during a study of T cell repertoires in cytomegalovirus infection. About the research overall: Used in the study were CMV epitopes, some recently identified and HLA-C-restricted, others well-studied and HLA-B-restricted. Public TCR beta signatures provided an indication of both CMV infection and a matching HLA type. Overall study results and limits: Carriage of CMV together with the relevant HLA was identifiable through cumulative public TCR beta family frequency. In two of eight donors, the top clonotype was HLA-C-restricted CMV-specific.

Comment on this clonotype: Its matching antigen is unknown.

One entry per CDR3 protein, called by TCRdb with MiXCR from the reads. The data show about 740,000 distinct CDR3 sequences, roughly 36% seen once. From germline, CDR1 is SQVTM and CDR2 ANQGSEA. This CDR3 has 13 amino acids. V lost 3 bases to trimming and J lost 3 bases, with 9 bases between them. The specimen comprised cultured PBMCs, sampled from culture after CMV antigen stimulation. The sequence was collected from a human donor in good health (CMV status not recorded). Some clones in this sample may be carry-over from other donors' samples. The chain carries TRBV29-1 and TRBJ1-3; D not certain. CDR3 loop: CSVDARVGNTIYF. For the CDR3, the DNA is TGCAGCGTTGACGCCAGAGTTGGAAACACCATATATTTT.